In this sample, the clone carrying this TCR beta chain turned up once. Germline V CDR1 and CDR2: SQVTM, ANQGSEA. This CDR3 region has 13 residues. Trimming cost V 2 bases and J 3 bases, with 11 bases left between them. The data were obtained in a study of blood T cell repertoires in COVID-19. Clones were sequenced by immunoSEQ multiplex PCR, and TCRdb holds only the in-frame ones, with some missing. The repertoire holds fewer than 100,000 clones, with 70% to 90% as singletons. The chain has TRBV29-1 and TRBJ2-7, with D perhaps matching TRBD2 (6 bases). This clonotype originated in a man in his 60s with acute or convalescent COVID-19. Sequencing used peripheral blood. Here the CDR3 reads CSVEILAGYEQYF. For the CDR3, the DNA is TGCAGCGTTGAAATACTAGCAGGCTACGAGCAGTACTTC.